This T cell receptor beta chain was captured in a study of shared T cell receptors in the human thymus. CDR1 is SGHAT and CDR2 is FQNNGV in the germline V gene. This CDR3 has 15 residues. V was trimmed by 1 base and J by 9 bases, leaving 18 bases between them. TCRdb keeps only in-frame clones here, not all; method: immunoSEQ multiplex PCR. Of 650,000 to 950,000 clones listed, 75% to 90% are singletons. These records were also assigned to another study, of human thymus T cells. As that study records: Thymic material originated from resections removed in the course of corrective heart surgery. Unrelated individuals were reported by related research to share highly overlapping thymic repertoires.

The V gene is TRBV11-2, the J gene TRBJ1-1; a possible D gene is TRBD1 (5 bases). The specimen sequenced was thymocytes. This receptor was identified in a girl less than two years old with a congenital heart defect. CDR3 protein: CASSLVWGREAQAFF. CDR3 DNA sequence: TGTGCCAGCAGCTTAGTCTGGGGCAGAGAGGCGCAAGCTTTCTTT.